The 25 T cell receptor beta chains below all came from one sample that was sequenced in a study of T cells in Graves' hyperthyroidism and ophthalmopathy. TCR beta CDR3 regions were amplified from RNA. A first-round RT-PCR of the TCR CDR3 used the HTBI primer set. TCRdb called the multiplex PCR reads again in MiXCR, with one record for every CDR3 protein. The sample has about 510,000 distinct CDR3 sequences; 46% are singletons. Source material: peripheral blood or thyroid tissue (not recorded which). The receptor set was obtained from an adult woman with Graves' disease, either hyperthyroidism or ophthalmopathy (not recorded which).

Turning to this clonotype: A clone one base away is much larger, so this may be a read error. The chain employs TRBV7-9 and TRBJ1-4; 10 bases align to TRBD1. The germline V gene has CDR1 SEHNR and CDR2 FQNEAQ (reference sequence). CDR3 length: 13 residues. CDR3 sequence reads: CASGTGVGEKLSF. In DNA, the CDR3 is TGTGCCAGCGGGACAGGGGTTGGTGAAAAACTGTCTTTT.

The chain is built from TRBV4-1 and TRBJ1-1; D is undetermined. This CDR3 region has 14 residues. Trimming took off 4 bases at V and 4 bases at J, with 13 bases between the two ends. Germline assignment: CDR1 MGHRA and CDR2 YSYEKL. CDR3 residues: CASSRLIRSTEAFF. The CDR3 region has the DNA TGCGCCAGCAGCCGCCTTATCCGGAGCACTGAAGCTTTCTTT.

This clonotype turned up a few times. This chain's CDR3 is CASSQAGQGDSTIYF. CDR3 sequence (DNA): TGTGCCAGCAGCCAAGCGGGACAAGGAGATAGCACCATATATTTT. This chain connects TRBV4-2 to TRBJ1-3, with D possibly TRBD1 on 6 matching bases. Germline CDR1 reads LGHNA; CDR2 reads YNFKEQ. The V end was cut by 1 base, the J end by 9 bases, with 16 bases between. CDR3 length equals 15 residues.

The V call is TRBV19, the J call TRBJ1-5; D not certain. The CDR3 extends over 15 amino acids. Germline V CDR1 and CDR2: LNHDA, SQIVND (reference sequence). V was pared by 3 bases and J by 7 bases, with 16 bases between. Written as DNA, the CDR3 is TGTGCCAGTAGTATTAAGTCTATCAGCCGACAGCCCCAGCATTTT. Translating it yields CASSIKSISRQPQHF.

The chain is built from TRBV7-2 and TRBJ1-6; D may be TRBD1 (6 bases). Germline CDR1 is SGHTA and CDR2 is FQGNSA. The CDR3 totals 16 residues. The V end was cut by 5 bases, the J end by 7 bases, with 18 bases between. CDR3 protein: CASSPRSRGMNSPLHF. The CDR3 DNA follows: TGTGCCAGCAGCCCTCGGAGCAGGGGCATGAATTCACCCCTCCACTTT.

In this sample, this clonotype turned up a few times. This chain links TRBV30 with TRBJ2-2, with D perhaps matching TRBD1 or TRBD2 (5 bases each). The CDR3 runs to 15 residues. CDR1 and CDR2 from the germline V gene are GTSNPN and SVGIG (reference sequence). The V end lost 3 bases, the J end lost 6 bases, and 17 bases lay between the germline ends. DNA of the CDR3: TGTGCCTGGAGCCGCTTCATTGGGGGAGCCGGGGAGCTGTTTTTT. Residues: CAWSRFIGGAGELFF.

The chain uses TRBV2 and TRBJ2-7; TRBD2 is a possible D gene (6 bases). With the DNA end fitting TRBJ2-1 better, the J assignment may be wrong. This CDR3 is 13 amino acids long. Germline V lookup: CDR1 SNHLY, CDR2 FYNNEI. The CDR3 region is CASGTAGGGEQFF. As DNA, the CDR3 is TGTGCCAGCGGGACTGCCGGAGGTGGTGAGCAGTTCTTC.

This clonotype came up many times. The rearrangement links TRBV29-1 to TRBJ2-7, with D perhaps assigned TRBD1 or TRBD2 (5 bases each). Germline V lookup: CDR1 SQVTM, CDR2 ANQGSEA. The V gene lost 8 bases and the J gene lost 6 bases, with 23 bases spanning the gap. This CDR3 spans 14 amino acids. The CDR3 is CSIGGRTSSSEQYF. The CDR3 DNA sequence: TGCAGCATTGGGGGACGGACTTCATCAAGCGAGCAGTACTTC.

This clonotype occurred many times. This chain uses TRBV5-1 with TRBJ2-7, with 8 bases aligning to TRBD2. Losses at the gene ends were 0 bases for V and 6 bases for J; bases not matched to a gene: 5. The CDR3 extends over 14 amino acids. Germline values: CDR1 SGHRS, CDR2 YFSETQ. Written as DNA, the CDR3 is TGCGCCAGCAGCTTGGCGGGACTAGAGGCCGAGCAGTACTTC. Its protein is CASSLAGLEAEQYF.

This clonotype has a count of ten or more. The DNA is omitted, as the CDR3 cannot be located on it reliably, and the CDR3 follows TCRdb's listing. The chain combines TRBV11-2 with TRBJ2-5; the table's D call TRBD2 went unverified against the DNA. The CDR3 length is 15 residues, termini included. Germline lookup yields CDR1 SGHAT and CDR2 FQNNGV. CDR3 sequence reads: CASSPNEGFLETQYF.

The chain is built from TRBV20-1 and TRBJ1-2; a weak D match, TRBD1 (5 bases). Trimming pared 8 bases from V and 8 bases from J, leaving 15 bases between. CDR1 and CDR2 (germline): DFQATT, SNEGSKA (reference sequence). The CDR3 sequence is 11 residues long. The CDR3 nucleotides read TGCAGTTCGATCGGGGGGAACGGCTACACCTTC. This codes for CSSIGGNGYTF.

The V call is TRBV10-1, the J call TRBJ2-7, with D uncertain. V shed 9 bases and J shed 4 bases, with 4 bases lying between them. The length of the CDR3 is 9 residues. CDR1 and CDR2 (germline): WNHNN, SYGVQD (reference sequence). CDR3: CAREYEQYF. CDR3 in DNA: TGCGCCAGGGAATACGAGCAGTACTTC.

The sample holds many counts of this clonotype. The chain uses TRBV10-3 and TRBJ1-6; no reliable D call. The CDR3 covers 13 residues. Trimming stripped 10 bases from V and 0 bases from J, with 7 bases between. Germline values: CDR1 ENHRY, CDR2 SYGVKD. CDR3 DNA sequence: TGTGCCAGTGCCAGCTCCTATAATTCACCCCTCCACTTT. Amino acids: CASASSYNSPLHF.

This rearrangement joins TRBV10-3 to TRBJ2-7, with 9 bases matching TRBD1. Trimming cost V 7 bases and J 1 base; bases outside gene matches: 5. Germline V lookup: CDR1 ENHRY, CDR2 SYGVKD. CDR3 length: 14 residues. The CDR3 DNA sequence: TGTGCCATCACCCGGACAGGGGATTCCTACGAGCAGTACTTC. The encoded protein is CAITRTGDSYEQYF.

The chain employs TRBV2 and TRBJ2-7; 7 bases match TRBD1. The V gene end was trimmed by 5 bases and the J gene end by 5 bases; junction bases not matched to a gene: 9. Germline loops: CDR1 SNHLY, CDR2 FYNNEI. This CDR3 comprises 14 residues. The CDR3 is CASSSGTVFHEQYF. CDR3 DNA: TGTGCCAGCAGTTCCGGGACAGTCTTCCACGAGCAGTACTTC.

This clonotype was picked up a small number of times. The chain recombines TRBV2 with TRBJ1-5; 7 nucleotides agree with TRBD1. In germline, CDR1 is SNHLY, CDR2 FYNNEI. V shed 6 bases, J shed 0 bases, and the junction held 5 bases outside the gene matches. CDR3 length equals 15 residues. CDR3 sequence (DNA): TGTGCCAGCAGCGGACAGGCCTATAGCAATCAGCCCCAGCATTTT. Translation: CASSGQAYSNQPQHF.

CDR3 nucleotides: TGTGCCAGCAGCGACTGGACTAGCGGAACCTACGAGCAGTACTTC. Amino acid sequence: CASSDWTSGTYEQYF. The chain employs TRBV7-9 and TRBJ2-7; 10 nucleotides agree with TRBD2. The CDR3 length is 15 residues. Trimming at V came to 5 bases and at J to 2 bases, leaving 6 bases not matched to a gene. Germline loops: CDR1 SEHNR, CDR2 FQNEAQ (reference sequence).

With regard to this clonotype: The junction differs from germline at one of its ends, possibly a read error. This chain uses TRBV7-9 with TRBJ2-2; possible D gene TRBD2, 5 bases. The length of the CDR3 is 11 residues. Germline V gene lookup returns CDR1 SEHNR and CDR2 FQNEAQ (reference sequence). The CDR3, as DNA: TGTGCCAGCAGCTTAAACGGGGATCTGTTTTTT. This encodes CASSLNGDLFF. The full variable domain, in which reference TRBV7-9 and TRBJ2-2 provide the parts outside the CDR3, is DTGVSQNPRHKITKRGQNVTFRCDPISEHNRLYWYRQTLGQGPEFLTYFQNEAQLEKSRLLSDRFSAERPKGSFSTLEIQRTEQGDSAMYLCASSLNGDLFFGEGSRLTVL.

The chain links TRBV7-9 to TRBJ2-2; a weak D match, TRBD1 (5 bases). Trimming took 4 bases from V and 4 from J, leaving 10 bases between them. This CDR3 comprises 14 residues. Germline lookup yields CDR1 SEHNR and CDR2 FQNEAQ (reference sequence). DNA of the CDR3: TGTGCCAGCAGCTACGGCGACAGCACCGGGGAGCTGTTTTTT. It translates to CASSYGDSTGELFF.

This clonotype was picked up a small number of times. V is TRBV7-3 and J is TRBJ1-4; 8 bases align to TRBD1. Trimming at V came to 4 bases and at J to 3 bases, leaving 4 bases not matched to a gene. Germline values: CDR1 SGHTA, CDR2 FQGTGA. The CDR3 sequence is 15 residues long. The CDR3 sequence: CASSYTGGPNEKLFF. The CDR3 DNA reads TGTGCCAGCAGCTATACAGGGGGACCTAATGAAAAACTGTTTTTT.

The rearrangement links TRBV11-2 to TRBJ2-5; D call uncertain. The CDR3 has 13 residues. The ends were cut back, 6 bases at V and 1 base at J, with 9 bases in the middle. CDR1 is SGHAT and CDR2 is FQNNGV in the germline V gene. For the CDR3, the DNA is TGTGCCAGCAGTGAAACCCCCCAAGAGACCCAGTACTTC. Amino acids: CASSETPQETQYF.

The rearrangement uses TRBV10-3 and TRBJ1-2; D is uncertain. Germline V gene sequence: CDR1 ENHRY, CDR2 SYGVKD. The CDR3 runs 12 residues. Trimming took off 6 bases at V and 8 bases at J, with 13 bases between the two ends. The DNA of the CDR3 is TGTGCCATCAGGGGGAATCGGGAAGGCTACACCTTC. The encoded protein is CAIRGNREGYTF.

There are many counts of this clonotype. The chain employs TRBV7-2 and TRBJ1-6; unclear D gene. Between the trimmed V and J ends, which lost 5 bases and 2 bases, there was a span of 1 base. Germline assignment: CDR1 SGHTA and CDR2 FQGNSA. This CDR3 contains 12 residues. The CDR3 protein is CASSPYNSPLHF. Here the CDR3 DNA reads TGTGCCAGCAGCCCCTATAATTCACCCCTCCACTTT. The full variable domain, rest sourced from reference TRBV7-2 and TRBJ1-6, is GAGVSQSPSNKVTEKGKDVELRCDPISGHTALYWYRQSLGQGLEFLIYFQGNSAPDKSGLPSDRFSAERTGGSVSTLTIQRTQQEDSAVYLCASSPYNSPLHFGNGTRLTVT.

V is TRBV19 and J is TRBJ1-5; D remains ambiguous. Trimming took 4 bases from V and 2 from J, leaving 12 bases between them. Germline V gene data show CDR1 as LNHDA and CDR2 as SQIVND (reference sequence). The CDR3 has 15 residues. This CDR3 is CASSTGSEGNQPQHF. The CDR3 DNA is TGTGCCAGTAGTACGGGATCCGAGGGCAATCAGCCCCAGCATTTT.

The chain carries TRBV6-2 or TRBV6-3 and TRBJ2-7, with 14 bases matching TRBD2. J gave up 5 bases and V 5 bases, and 23 bases lay outside the gene matches. The germline V gene has CDR1 MNHEY and CDR2 SVGEGT. The CDR3 extends over 21 amino acids. The CDR3 loop is CASSRFKLRGTSGSFGHEQYF. The DNA of the CDR3 is TGTGCCAGCAGTCGATTCAAACTCCGCGGGACTAGCGGGAGTTTTGGGCACGAGCAGTACTTC.